The clone carrying this TCR beta chain came up many times. The data were obtained in a study of T cells in Graves' hyperthyroidism and ophthalmopathy. Study at large: Prior to any treatment, at the point of initial diagnosis, peripheral blood was collected.

The CDR3 regions of TCR beta were amplified from RNA transcripts. HTBI primers drove first-round RT-PCR of the TCR CDR3. TCRdb re-called the multiplex PCR reads with MiXCR, one entry per CDR3 protein. The top ten clones hold 7.9% of a sample with about 300,000 distinct CDR3 sequences, about an eighth of them seen once. Germline values: CDR1 MNHEY, CDR2 SMNVEV (reference sequence). Trimming removed 6 bases from V and 7 bases from J; junction bases left unmatched: 12. The CDR3 consists of 16 residues. The TCR comes from a woman aged 35 to 49 with Graves' hyperthyroidism. The source material was blood. The chain carries TRBV27 and TRBJ2-2; TRBD2 matches at 9 bases. The chain's CDR3 is CASRGGAGGPIGELFF. The CDR3 DNA reads as TGTGCCAGCAGAGGAGGTGCGGGAGGGCCAATCGGGGAGCTGTTTTTT.